The 25 T cell receptor beta chains reported below all come from one sample, sequenced in a study of glioma-infiltrating T cells. The iRepertoire nested amplicon-rescue multiplex PCR amplified TCR alpha and beta CDR3s from RNA. Each CDR3 protein is one row after TCRdb ran MiXCR on the multiplex PCR reads. The table shows 4,900 or so distinct CDR3 sequences, with approximately 34% occurring only once. Sequencing used glioma tissue, nonneoplastic brain tissue, or PBMCs (not recorded which). All receptors come from a human donor with low-grade glioma or glioblastoma, undergoing nonglioma brain surgery, or in good health (not recorded which).

By sample fraction, this clonotype is medium-sized. V and J are TRBV28 and TRBJ1-1; no definite D call. This CDR3 region has 12 residues. Trimming stripped 5 bases from V and 4 bases from J, with 8 bases between. Germline V gene lookup returns CDR1 MDHEN and CDR2 SYDVKM. Here the CDR3 reads CASSTIATEAFF. CDR3 bases: TGTGCCAGCAGTACGATTGCCACTGAAGCTTTCTTT.

This clonotype is labeled medium-sized. The chain links TRBV7-9 to TRBJ1-1, with D tentatively TRBD1 (5 bases). Germline lookup yields CDR1 SEHNR and CDR2 FQNEAQ (reference sequence). Trimming left V 5 bases short and J 11 bases short, with 18 bases between. The CDR3 spans 13 residues. The CDR3 reads CASSPGTSLSAFF. CDR3 coding DNA: TGTGCCAGCAGCCCCGGGACCTCCTTGTCTGCTTTCTTT.

By share, this clonotype counts as medium-sized. The rearrangement links TRBV10-3 to TRBJ1-1; 8 bases are a match to TRBD1. The CDR3 runs 16 residues. The junction had 12 bases not matched to a gene; V was cut back by 4 bases and J by 5 bases. Germline V CDR1 and CDR2: ENHRY, SYGVKD. In DNA form, the CDR3 reads TGTGCCATCAGTGGGCTTCCGGGAGACAGGGGTACTGAAGCTTTCTTT. Amino acid sequence: CAISGLPGDRGTEAFF.

By sample fraction, this clonotype is medium-sized. This chain connects TRBV7-3 to TRBJ2-3, with D unresolved. Germline lookup yields CDR1 SGHTA and CDR2 FQGTGA. CDR3 size: 16 residues. Trimming took off 5 bases at V and 0 bases at J, with 15 bases between the two ends. The CDR3 DNA follows: TGTGCCAGCAGCAAGTTCGAAAGCTCTAGCACAGATACGCAGTATTTT. It encodes CASSKFESSSTDTQYF. Full variable domain (remainder filled in from reference TRBV7-3 and TRBJ2-3): GAGVSQTPSNKVTEKGKYVELRCDPISGHTALYWYRQSLGQGPEFLIYFQGTGAADDSGLPNDRFFAVRPEGSVSTLKIQRTERGDSAVYLCASSKFESSSTDTQYFGPGTRLTVL.

The chain has TRBV12-3 or TRBV12-4 and TRBJ1-1, with no clear D. V was pared by 6 bases and J by 6 bases, with 14 bases between. The CDR3 has 13 amino acids. The CDR3 protein is CASRRWGGAEAFF. The CDR3 bases are TGTGCCAGCAGACGATGGGGTGGCGCTGAAGCTTTCTTT.

This clonotype was picked up many times. The V gene is TRBV7-9, the J gene TRBJ2-1, with D hard to call. CDR1 is SEHNR and CDR2 is FQNEAQ in the germline V gene (reference sequence). V was cut by 8 bases and J by 9 bases, with 14 bases left in between. This CDR3 has 12 residues. CDR3 sequence reads: CASDRQSVEQFF. Here the CDR3 DNA reads TGTGCCAGCGACCGGCAGTCGGTTGAGCAGTTCTTC.

The rearrangement joins TRBV27 to TRBJ2-3; 9 nucleotides agree with TRBD2. Germline assignment: CDR1 MNHEY and CDR2 SMNVEV (reference sequence). The CDR3 extends over 17 amino acids. V gave up 5 bases and J gave up 2 bases; unmatched junction bases: 11. The CDR3 bases are TGTGCCAGCAGTCAAACGGGACTAGCCACCCCCACAGATACGCAGTATTTT. Translating it yields CASSQTGLATPTDTQYF.

Sample share makes this clonotype medium-sized (0.01 to 0.1%). The chain employs TRBV14 and TRBJ1-2, with no clear D. This CDR3 region has 11 residues. V was clipped by 4 bases and J by 8 bases, with 8 bases between them. Germline V CDR1 and CDR2: SGHDN, FVKESK. The CDR3 here is CASSLTWGYTF. The CDR3 DNA reads as TGTGCCAGCAGCCTAACCTGGGGCTACACCTTC.

This clonotype has ten or more counts. The chain has TRBV11-2 and TRBJ2-3, with a weak D call TRBD2 (6 bases). Per germline, CDR1 SGHAT and CDR2 FQNNGV. The germline V and J ends were trimmed by 3 bases and 0 bases, with 13 bases remaining between them. The CDR3 is made up of 16 amino acids. CDR3 nucleotide sequence: TGTGCCAGCAGCTTTATCGGGACTTTTAGCACAGATACGCAGTATTTT. It translates to CASSFIGTFSTDTQYF.

Concerning this clonotype: This could be a read error, since a much larger clone is one nucleotide away. The genes are TRBV2 and TRBJ2-7; TRBD1 might be the D (5 bases). Per germline, CDR1 SNHLY and CDR2 FYNNEI. V lost 5 bases and J 5 bases, leaving 19 bases between the germline ends. CDR3 length: 15 amino acids. In DNA form, the CDR3 reads TGTGCCAGCAGTCGTCTTTCTTCAGGGCTCGACGAGCAGTACTTC. Translation gives CASSRLSSGLDEQYF.

This clonotype is labeled medium-sized. The V gene is TRBV20-1, the J gene TRBJ2-2; D ambiguous. This CDR3 is 13 amino acids long. Trimming pared 1 base from V and 1 base from J, leaving 4 bases between. Germline CDR1 reads DFQATT; CDR2 reads SNEGSKA (reference sequence). The CDR3 DNA reads as TGCAGTGCTAGAGCGGAGAACACCGGGGAGCTGTTTTTT. As protein: CSARAENTGELFF.

Sample share makes this clonotype medium-sized. The CDR3 DNA reads TGTGCCAGCAGTGATCCTGGGGGCTATGGCTACACCTTC. It translates to CASSDPGGYGYTF. This chain connects TRBV6-1 to TRBJ1-2; a weak D match, TRBD1 (5 bases). Trimming removed 3 bases from V and 4 bases from J, with 9 bases in between. There are 13 residues in the CDR3. Looked up from germline, CDR1 is MNHNS and CDR2 is SASEGT.

V gene TRBV12-3 or TRBV12-4 combines with J gene TRBJ1-1; TRBD1 matches at 7 bases. CDR3 size: 13 residues. The V segment lost 6 bases and the J segment 4 bases; nucleotides outside the gene matches: 5. Here the CDR3 DNA reads TGTGCCAGCAGACAGGGGATGGGCACTGAAGCTTTCTTT. The encoded protein is CASRQGMGTEAFF.

In this sample, this clonotype is medium-sized. This rearrangement joins TRBV4-1 to TRBJ2-1; D may correspond to TRBD1 or TRBD2 (6 bases each). The CDR3 covers 16 residues. Germline V gene data show CDR1 as MGHRA and CDR2 as YSYEKL. V gave up 0 bases and J gave up 5 bases, with 14 bases separating them. CDR3 in amino acids: CASSQEGWGADNEQFF. CDR3 in DNA: TGCGCCAGCAGCCAAGAGGGATGGGGGGCGGACAATGAGCAGTTCTTC.

This rearrangement joins TRBV19 to TRBJ2-7, with a weak D call TRBD2 (6 bases). This CDR3 spans 13 amino acids. Germline values: CDR1 LNHDA, CDR2 SQIVND (reference sequence). CDR3 nucleotides: TGTAAGACCTCCTTTAGCGGTACCTACGAGCAGTACTTC. Protein sequence: CKTSFSGTYEQYF.

By share, this clonotype ranks as medium-sized. This sequence joins TRBV4-1 and TRBJ2-7; D is possibly TRBD1 (6 bases). The germline V and J ends were trimmed by 2 bases and 3 bases, with 17 bases remaining between them. Germline CDR1 reads MGHRA; CDR2 reads YSYEKL. The CDR3 contains 16 residues. The CDR3 nucleotides read TGCGCCAGCAGCCAACCGGAGGACAGCGAACGCTACGAGCAGTACTTC. This sequence encodes CASSQPEDSERYEQYF.

This clonotype is deemed medium-sized (0.01 to 0.1%). The chain uses TRBV7-2 and TRBJ2-2, with 7 bases fitting TRBD2. The CDR3 length is 17 residues. J was trimmed by 3 bases and V by 2 bases; bases with no gene match: 9. CDR1 is SGHTA, CDR2 FQGNSA, per germline. In DNA, the CDR3 is TGTGCCAGCAGCTTAATTGGGACTAAGACGGACACCGGGGAGCTGTTTTTT. Translated, it gives CASSLIGTKTDTGELFF.

This clonotype rates as medium-sized. J is TRBJ2-7 and V is TRBV27; no reliable D call. V was shortened by 2 bases and J by 2 bases, with 7 bases between the two germline ends. The CDR3 contains 13 residues. In germline, CDR1 is MNHEY, CDR2 SMNVEV (reference sequence). The CDR3 DNA sequence: TGTGCCAGCAGTTTAAGGGTACCCTACGAGCAGTACTTC. Translated: CASSLRVPYEQYF.

This clonotype showed up many times. V usage is TRBV5-6 and J usage is TRBJ2-7; 9 nucleotides align to TRBD2. Germline assignment: CDR1 SGHDT and CDR2 YYEEEE. The CDR3 length is 13 residues. The V segment lost 4 bases and the J segment 3 bases; nucleotides outside the gene matches: 2. The DNA of the CDR3 is TGTGCCAGCAGCCCGCGGGGGGGCTACGAGCAGTACGTC. Translated, it gives CASSPRGGYEQYV.

By share, this clonotype counts as medium-sized. The V call is TRBV20-1, the J call TRBJ2-7, with TRBD1 identical over 7 bases. The CDR3 has 13 amino acids. Germline CDR1 DFQATT, CDR2 SNEGSKA (reference sequence). J gave up 0 bases and V 3 bases, and 2 bases lay outside the gene matches. CDR3 sequence reads: CSARTGSSYEQYF. CDR3 DNA sequence: TGCAGTGCTAGGACAGGGAGCTCCTACGAGCAGTACTTC.

Regarding this clonotype: This may stem from a read error, because a much larger clone lies one nucleotide away. This chain joins TRBV19 and TRBJ2-2; tentatively, D is TRBD2 (6 bases). The germline CDR1 and CDR2 sequences are LNHDA and SQIVND (reference sequence). This CDR3 region has 15 residues. Trimming took off 7 bases at V and 6 bases at J, with 18 bases between the two ends. DNA of the CDR3: TGTGCCAGTAAAGCCCATGGAGGGCTGGCCGGGGAGCTGTTTTTT. Translating it yields CASKAHGGLAGELFF.

The V gene is TRBV6-6, the J gene TRBJ1-3; D not certain. CDR1 is MNHNY and CDR2 is SVGAGI in the germline V gene (reference sequence). With 6 bases removed from V and 5 bases from J, the gap between germline ends came to 8 bases. The CDR3 totals 12 residues. CDR3 loop: CASSAERNTIYF. Here the CDR3 DNA reads TGTGCCAGCAGCGCGGAAAGAAACACCATATATTTT.

In its sample, this clonotype is medium-sized (0.01 to 0.1%). The chain joins TRBV20-1 to TRBJ1-1; TRBD1 agrees at 7 bases. The CDR3 totals 15 residues. Germline loops: CDR1 DFQATT, CDR2 SNEGSKA (reference sequence). Trimming at V came to 0 bases and at J to 2 bases, leaving 6 bases not matched to a gene. CDR3 nucleotide sequence: TGCAGTGCTAGAGACGGACAGGCATACAACACTGAAGCTTTCTTT. It encodes CSARDGQAYNTEAFF.

This clonotype was counted once. Possible read error: a much larger clone is one base away. The V and J genes are TRBV5-1 and TRBJ2-6, with D perhaps matching TRBD1 (5 bases). The CDR3 consists of 16 residues. The germline CDR1 and CDR2 sequences are SGHRS and YFSETQ. The CDR3 nucleotides are TGCGCCAGCAGCCTGGGGAAAGCCGCTGGGGCCAACGTCATGACTTTC. Residues: CASSLGKAAGANVMTF.

This clonotype is categorized as medium-sized (0.01 to 0.1%). CDR3 sequence (DNA): TGCAGTGCGTCGACAGGGACGGGGACTGAAGCTTTCTTT. Translating it yields CSASTGTGTEAFF. The rearrangement links TRBV20-1 to TRBJ1-1; 7 bases agree with TRBD1. From germline, CDR1 is DFQATT and CDR2 SNEGSKA (reference sequence). The CDR3 has 13 amino acids. V was clipped by 6 bases and J by 5 bases; unmatched bases: 9.